These 4 T cell receptor beta chains came from one sample sequenced in a study of blood T cell repertoires in COVID-19. The protocol was immunoSEQ multiplex PCR, while the TCRdb copy is restricted to in-frame clones and leaves out a portion. The sample includes about 30,000 clones, around 92% of them seen just once. Sequenced sample: peripheral blood. The receptors originated from a man aged 45-65 years with active COVID-19.

The V call is TRBV19, the J call TRBJ1-1; D perhaps matches TRBD1 (5 bases). The CDR3 is 14 amino acids. Germline CDR1 LNHDA, CDR2 SQIVND (reference sequence). The ends were cut back, 6 bases at V and 3 bases at J, with 14 bases in the middle. CDR3 sequence (DNA): TGTGCCAGTAGCTCGACAGCGGGCTACACTGAAGCTTTCTTT. Translated: CASSSTAGYTEAFF.

The chain has TRBV28 and TRBJ2-7; maybe TRBD1 (6 bases). The V gene's germline CDR1 is MDHEN and CDR2 SYDVKM. Trimming took off 5 bases at V and 5 bases at J, with 16 bases between the two ends. This CDR3 comprises 14 residues. CDR3 in DNA: TGTGCCAGCAGTGGGGGCCGACAGGTGGACGAGCAGTACTTC. Translated: CASSGGRQVDEQYF.

V gene TRBV6-5 combines with J gene TRBJ2-3; weak D call: TRBD2 (6 bases). CDR1 is MNHEY and CDR2 is SVGAGI in the germline V gene. The CDR3 runs to 14 residues. The ends were cut back, 6 bases at V and 0 bases at J, with 10 bases in the middle. The CDR3 loop reads CASRREFSTDTQYF. The CDR3 nucleotides are TGTGCCAGCAGACGGGAGTTCAGCACAGATACGCAGTATTTT.

The table lists this clone with a count of one. This rearrangement joins TRBV28 to TRBJ2-2; unclear D gene. In germline, CDR1 is MDHEN, CDR2 SYDVKM. Deletions cut 6 bases from V and 3 bases from J, with 5 bases between. The CDR3 is 12 amino acids. The CDR3 DNA sequence: TGTGCCAGCAGATATTACACCGGGGAGCTGTTTTTT. Translating gives CASRYYTGELFF.